These 6 T cell receptor beta chains originate from one sample sequenced in a study of blood T cells in healthy people across ages. Then a second PCR, running roughly 7 to 11 cycles, was carried out with a sample-barcoded 5' primer and a J-beta primer mix. TCRdb used MiXCR to reprocess the 5' RACE reads, holding one entry per CDR3 protein. The sample has about 1,600,000 distinct CDR3 sequences, 42% seen once; the top ten hold 7.9%. Specimen: blood. These TCRs come from a woman aged 18 to 35 in good health.

The chain carries TRBV6-2 or TRBV6-3 and TRBJ1-4, with D maybe TRBD1 (5 bases). Trimming pared 0 bases from V and 7 bases from J, leaving 15 bases between. Germline CDR1 and CDR2: MNHEY and SVGEGT. The CDR3 spans 16 residues. The CDR3 here is CASSYSSIGAGEKLFF. DNA of the CDR3: TGTGCCAGCAGTTACTCGAGTATTGGGGCCGGTGAAAAACTGTTTTTT.

This clonotype was seen only a few times. The chain carries TRBV20-1 and TRBJ2-3; D not certain. The V end lost 4 bases, the J end lost 3 bases, and 14 bases lay between the germline ends. The CDR3 loop spans 14 amino acids. CDR1 and CDR2 (germline): DFQATT, SNEGSKA (reference sequence). The CDR3 bases are TGCAGTGCTATCTCCGCAAAAGCTACAGATACGCAGTATTTT. This sequence encodes CSAISAKATDTQYF.

This clonotype was seen a few times. The CDR3 loop is CASSVAAGTDYGYTF. In DNA form, the CDR3 reads TGTGCCAGCAGCGTAGCCGCCGGGACTGACTATGGCTACACCTTC. The V call is TRBV9, the J call TRBJ1-2, with a tentative D call TRBD1 (5 bases). V shed 0 bases and J shed 3 bases, with 12 bases lying between them. CDR1 and CDR2 (germline): SGDLS, YYNGEE. This CDR3 region has 15 residues.

The J gene is TRBJ2-1, the V gene TRBV2; TRBD1 matches 8 bases. After removal of 5 bases from V and 4 bases from J, the junction contained 10 bases not matched to a gene. Germline V lookup: CDR1 SNHLY, CDR2 FYNNEI. CDR3 length: 16 residues. CDR3 nucleotides: TGTGCCAGCAGTCCAGGGGGCTCCCTGGCTTACAATGAGCAGTTCTTC. It translates to CASSPGGSLAYNEQFF. The variable domain in full, completed from reference TRBV2 and TRBJ2-1, reads EPEVTQTPSHQVTQMGQEVILRCVPISNHLYFYWYRQILGQKVEFLVSFYNNEISEKSEIFDDQFSVERPDGSNFTLKIRSTKLEDSAMYFCASSPGGSLAYNEQFFGPGTRLTVL.

This clonotype turned up a few times. CDR3 bases: TGCAGTGCTAGACAGAGCACTGAAGCTTTCTTT. Protein product: CSARQSTEAFF. The gene calls are TRBV20-1 and TRBJ1-1; D unclear. CDR3 size: 11 residues. Trimming took 2 bases from V and 4 from J, leaving 5 bases between them. In germline, CDR1 is DFQATT, CDR2 SNEGSKA (reference sequence).

This clonotype was seen more than once but under ten times. The rearrangement uses TRBV5-1 and TRBJ2-3, with D tentatively TRBD1 or TRBD2 (5 bases each). Trimming pared 5 bases from V and 2 bases from J, leaving 15 bases between. This CDR3 region has 15 residues. Germline lookup yields CDR1 SGHRS and CDR2 YFSETQ. This CDR3 reads CASRGPGPNTDTQYF. CDR3 DNA sequence: TGCGCCAGCAGAGGACCGGGACCGAACACAGATACGCAGTATTTT.